One TCR beta chain is described in this entry. As yet, its antigen is unknown. Ranging in age from roughly 6 to 95, the donors were healthy Caucasian individuals from Russia. Samples each had at least 5 micrograms of total RNA extracted. These data originate in a study of blood T cells in healthy people across ages. Study-wide background: For every two T cells, template switching captured about one barcoded beta molecule. Study-wide points: As age increased, TCR beta diversity per million T cells fell in a roughly linear fashion.

Primers used in a second PCR of about 6 to 11 cycles were a sample-barcoded 5' primer and a J-beta primer mix. TCRdb re-called the 5' RACE reads with MiXCR, one entry per CDR3 protein. The data show approximately 600,000 distinct CDR3 sequences, with roughly 50% seen just once and more than 35% held by the top ten. The specimen sequenced was blood. The TCR sequence derives from a man in his sixties in good health.

Here the CDR3 reads CSATETATYGYTF. DNA for the CDR3: TGCAGTGCTACAGAGACAGCAACATATGGCTACACCTTC. The chain links TRBV20-1 to TRBJ1-2; D is possibly TRBD1 (5 bases). CDR1 and CDR2 from the germline V gene are DFQATT and SNEGSKA (reference sequence). CDR3 length: 13 amino acids. V lost 4 bases, J lost 5 bases, and 14 bases lay in between.